The TCR beta chain under discussion was sequenced for a study of identical twins. TCRdb recomputed calls from the 5' RACE reads with MiXCR, one row per CDR3 protein. This table holds just over 450,000 distinct CDR3 sequences, 13% to 15% found once. At least ten counts were recorded for this clonotype. Separately, the same data were catalogued under a study of yellow fever vaccine responses in identical twins.

The specimen was CD4+ T cells sorted from blood. The source is a woman under 30 in good health.

CDR3 in DNA: TGCAGTGCTACCGCGGCTAGCGGAGGAGCCAAAAACATTCAGTACTTC. Translation gives CSATAASGGAKNIQYF. The chain joins TRBV20-1 to TRBJ2-4; 7 bases are shared with TRBD2. The ends lost 4 bases at V and 0 bases at J; junction bases unmatched: 9. Germline assignment: CDR1 DFQATT and CDR2 SNEGSKA (reference sequence). The CDR3 is 16 residues long.